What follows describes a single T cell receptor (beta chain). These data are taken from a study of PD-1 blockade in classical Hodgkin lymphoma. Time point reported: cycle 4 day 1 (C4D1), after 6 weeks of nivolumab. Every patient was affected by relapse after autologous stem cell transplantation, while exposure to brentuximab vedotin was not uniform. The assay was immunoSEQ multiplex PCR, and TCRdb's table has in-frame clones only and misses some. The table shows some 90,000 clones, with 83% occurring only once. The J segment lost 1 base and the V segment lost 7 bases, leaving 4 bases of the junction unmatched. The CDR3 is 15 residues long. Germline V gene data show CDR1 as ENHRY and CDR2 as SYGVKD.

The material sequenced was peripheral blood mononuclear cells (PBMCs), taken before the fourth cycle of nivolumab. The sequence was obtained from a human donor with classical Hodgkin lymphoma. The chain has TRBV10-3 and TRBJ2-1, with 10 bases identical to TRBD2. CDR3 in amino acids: CAIKEAGGSYNEQFF. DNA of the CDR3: TGTGCCATCAAAGAAGCGGGAGGGTCCTACAATGAGCAGTTCTTC.